Described below is a single T cell receptor (beta chain) sequence and its context. Its antigen is unidentified. The record originates from a study of response to subunit inactivated influenza vaccine. Study results and caveats: A suggestion made by the authors is that each seasonal influenza vaccination recruits few new T cells.

TCRdb re-called the RT-PCR reads through MiXCR, storing one row per CDR3 protein. The data hold a few hundred thousand distinct CDR3 sequences, with around 13% observed a single time. This CDR3 is built from 16 residues. Trimming took 3 bases from V and 4 from J; bases not matched to a gene: 7. The germline CDR1 and CDR2 sequences are LNHDA and SQIVND (reference sequence). This clonotype was sampled from a man aged 50-60 years who received an inactivated influenza vaccine. This specimen consisted of PBMCs from blood, obtained roughly 12 days after vaccination. V usage is TRBV19 and J usage is TRBJ2-2, with 8 bases fitting TRBD1. The CDR3: CASSIKAGGGTGELFF. CDR3 bases: TGTGCCAGTAGTATTAAGGCAGGGGGCGGCACCGGGGAGCTGTTTTTT.